This record concerns one TCR beta chain sequence. Its antigen is currently unknown. The germline V gene encodes CDR1 LGHNA and CDR2 YSLEER. V was pared by 0 bases and J by 5 bases, with 11 bases between. The CDR3 is 14 amino acids. Using a J-beta primer mix together with a sample-barcoded 5' primer, a second PCR was run for roughly 6 to 11 cycles. TCRdb re-derived calls from the 5' RACE reads in MiXCR, one entry per CDR3 protein. Of about 830,000 distinct CDR3 sequences in the sample, roughly 64% are singletons; the top ten hold about 20%. The data were obtained in a study of blood T cells in healthy people across ages. Study-wide points: Per million T cells, TCR beta diversity dropped roughly linearly as age increased.

Staff drew approximately 9.1 milliliters of peripheral blood from each donor. Every sample had a minimum of 6.5 million PBMCs isolated. Sequenced sample: blood. The gene calls are TRBV4-3 and TRBJ2-7; D gene unclear. The source is a man aged 30-40 years in good health. The CDR3 reads CASSQDRFLNEQYF. For the CDR3, the DNA is TGCGCCAGCAGCCAAGATCGGTTTTTGAACGAGCAGTACTTC.